The T cell receptor (beta chain) described here comes from a study of blood T cells in healthy people across ages. Study-wide context: Template switching captured about one barcoded beta molecule per two T cells.

A remark on this clonotype: The antigen remains unidentified.

Points from the study as a whole: Relative to aged donors, long-lived donors carried more naive CD4+ cells and displayed higher diversity. Diversity was estimated from one million T cells, and these estimates were considered underestimates.

Combining a sample-barcoded 5' primer with a J-beta primer mix, a second PCR ran for roughly 7 to 12 cycles. TCRdb re-analysed the 5' RACE reads in MiXCR, keeping a single row per CDR3 protein. The sample comprises some 1.6 million distinct CDR3 sequences, about 35% of which are singletons, and approximately 10% rests with the top ten. The clonotype was recovered from a woman in her twenties or thirties in good health. Sequencing input: blood.

DNA of the CDR3: TGTGCCAGCACCCAAAACCAGGGGACCGCAGAGACCCAGTACTTC. It specifies CASTQNQGTAETQYF. This chain joins TRBV7-8 and TRBJ2-5; a possible D gene is TRBD1 (6 bases). CDR1 and CDR2 from the germline V gene are SGHVS and FQNEAQ. The V end was cut by 7 bases, the J end by 4 bases, with 19 bases between. The CDR3 contains 15 residues.